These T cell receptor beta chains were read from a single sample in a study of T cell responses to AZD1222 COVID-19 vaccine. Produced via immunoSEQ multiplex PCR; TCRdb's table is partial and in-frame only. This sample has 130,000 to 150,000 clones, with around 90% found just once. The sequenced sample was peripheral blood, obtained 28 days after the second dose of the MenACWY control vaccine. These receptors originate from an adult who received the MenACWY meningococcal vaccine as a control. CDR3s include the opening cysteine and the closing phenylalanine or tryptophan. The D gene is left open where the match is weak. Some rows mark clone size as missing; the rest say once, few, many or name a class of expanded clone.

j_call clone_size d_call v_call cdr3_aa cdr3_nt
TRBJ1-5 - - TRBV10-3 CASTGRVDQPQHF TGTGCCAGTACGGGACGGGTGGATCAGCCCCAGCATTTT
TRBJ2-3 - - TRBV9 CASSQYRGGPQYF TGTGCCAGCAGCCAATACAGAGGGGGGCCCCAGTATTTT
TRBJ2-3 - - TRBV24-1 CATSDSRKEGDTQYF TGTGCCACCAGTGATTCCCGAAAGGAGGGAGATACGCAGTATTTT
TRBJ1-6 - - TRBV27 CASSPGPGYNSPLHF TGTGCCAGCAGTCCGGGACCGGGCTATAATTCACCCCTCCACTTT
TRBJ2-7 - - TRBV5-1 CASSLAGHEQYF TGCGCCAGCAGCTTGGCAGGCCACGAGCAGTACTTC
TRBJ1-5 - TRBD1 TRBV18 CASSPTGAGNQPQHF TGTGCCAGCTCACCGACAGGGGCTGGCAATCAGCCCCAGCATTTT
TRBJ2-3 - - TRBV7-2 CASSLQVGVEDTQYF TGTGCCAGCAGCTTACAGGTGGGAGTCGAAGATACGCAGTATTTT
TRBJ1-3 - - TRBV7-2 CASSPQIPSSGNTIYF TGTGCCAGCAGCCCGCAGATCCCTAGCTCTGGAAACACCATATATTTT
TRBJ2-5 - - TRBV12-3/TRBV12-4 CASSSAETQYF TGTGCCAGCAGTTCCGCAGAGACCCAGTACTTC
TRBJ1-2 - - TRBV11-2 CASSLQARGYTF TGTGCCAGCAGCTTACAGGCCCGTGGCTACACCTTC
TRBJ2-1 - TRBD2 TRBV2 CASTPTSGRGDEQFF TGTGCCAGCACCCCGACTAGCGGGAGAGGAGATGAGCAGTTCTTC
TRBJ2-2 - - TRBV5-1 CASSFVQGSGELFF TGCGCCAGCAGCTTCGTCCAGGGCTCCGGGGAGCTGTTTTTT
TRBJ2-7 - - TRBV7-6 CASSPGQFYEQYF TGTGCCAGCAGCCCTGGACAGTTCTACGAGCAGTACTTC
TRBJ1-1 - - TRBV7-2 CASSRAANTEAFF TGTGCCAGCAGCCGGGCAGCGAACACTGAAGCTTTCTTT
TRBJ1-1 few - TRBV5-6 CASSPPGGPGNTEAFF TGTGCCAGCAGCCCGCCCGGGGGGCCGGGTAACACTGAAGCTTTCTTT
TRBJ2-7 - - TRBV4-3 CASSRSQGPNSYEQYF TGCGCCAGCAGCCGATCACAGGGCCCCAACTCCTACGAGCAGTACTTC
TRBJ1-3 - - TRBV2 CASSATGNTIYF TGTGCCAGCAGTGCCACTGGAAACACCATATATTTT
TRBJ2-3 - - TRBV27 CASSPTGLIHPGTTDTQYF TGTGCCAGCAGTCCGACGGGGCTCATTCATCCGGGGACCACAGATACGCAGTATTTT
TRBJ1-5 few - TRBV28 CASNPREGQPQHF TGTGCCAGCAACCCGCGTGAGGGTCAGCCCCAGCATTTT
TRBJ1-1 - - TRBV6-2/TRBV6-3 CASTPVRDTEAFF TGTGCCAGCACCCCTGTCAGGGACACTGAAGCTTTCTTT
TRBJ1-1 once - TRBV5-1 CASSRSGDLRTEAFF TGCGCCAGCAGCCGGTCCGGGGACCTGAGGACTGAAGCTTTCTTT
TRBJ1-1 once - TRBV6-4 CASSPTQDSSTEAFF TGTGCCAGCAGTCCTACACAGGATTCCAGCACTGAAGCTTTCTTT
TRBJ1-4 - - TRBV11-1 CASSRTVTNEKLFF TGTGCCAGCAGCCGGACAGTAACTAATGAAAAACTGTTTTTT
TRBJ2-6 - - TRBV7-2 CASSDGYSGANVLTF TGTGCCAGCAGCGACGGATACTCTGGGGCCAACGTCCTGACTTTC
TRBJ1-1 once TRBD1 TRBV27 CASSTLGAGGTEAFF TGTGCCAGCAGTACCCTTGGCGCAGGGGGGACTGAAGCTTTCTTT
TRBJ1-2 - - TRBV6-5 CASSYSEIDRNYTF TGTGCCAGCAGTTACTCTGAAATAGACAGGAACTACACCTTC
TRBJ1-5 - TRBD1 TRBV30 CAWSVGTGGQPQHF TGTGCCTGGAGTGTAGGGACAGGGGGTCAGCCCCAGCATTTT
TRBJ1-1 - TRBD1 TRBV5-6 CASSQTGGEWNTEAFF TGTGCCAGCAGCCAGACAGGGGGCGAATGGAACACTGAAGCTTTCTTT
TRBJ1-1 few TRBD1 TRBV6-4 CASRDSDRDAEAFF TGTGCCAGCAGAGACTCGGACAGGGACGCTGAAGCTTTCTTT
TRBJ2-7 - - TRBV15 CATSRDSSYEQYF TGTGCCACCAGCAGAGACAGTTCCTACGAGCAGTACTTC
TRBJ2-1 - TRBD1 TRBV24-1 CATSDLTGVGNEQFF TGTGCCACCAGTGACCTGACAGGGGTTGGAAATGAGCAGTTCTTC
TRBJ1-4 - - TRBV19 CASSIMRGEKLFF TGTGCCAGTAGTATAATGAGGGGTGAAAAACTGTTTTTT
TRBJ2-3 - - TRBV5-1 CASKDPPGTDTQYF TGCGCCAGCAAAGACCCACCCGGCACAGATACGCAGTATTTT
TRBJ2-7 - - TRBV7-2 CASSPQSYEQYF TGTGCCAGCAGCCCTCAATCCTACGAGCAGTACTTC
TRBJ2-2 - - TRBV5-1 CASSQQGNTGELFF TGCGCCAGCAGCCAGCAGGGGAACACCGGGGAGCTGTTTTTT
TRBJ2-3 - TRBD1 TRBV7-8 CASSLRGQGGGTDTQYF TGTGCCAGCAGCCTAAGGGGGCAGGGCGGTGGCACAGATACGCAGTATTTT
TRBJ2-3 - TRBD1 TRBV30 CAWSGDRADTQYF TGTGCCTGGAGTGGGGACAGGGCAGATACGCAGTATTTT
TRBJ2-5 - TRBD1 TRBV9 CASSVSGTGAETQYF TGTGCCAGCAGCGTCTCCGGGACAGGGGCGGAGACCCAGTACTTC
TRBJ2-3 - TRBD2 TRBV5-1 CASSDEASGSTDTQYF TGCGCCAGCAGTGATGAGGCTAGCGGTTCCACAGATACGCAGTATTTT
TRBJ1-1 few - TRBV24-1 CATGGPNTEAFF TGTGCCACCGGGGGGCCAAACACTGAAGCTTTCTTT
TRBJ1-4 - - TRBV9 CASSVEQGGGWEKLFF TGTGCCAGCAGCGTAGAGCAGGGCGGAGGCTGGGAAAAACTGTTTTTT
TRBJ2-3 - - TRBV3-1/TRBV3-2 CASGPVSTDTQYF TGTGCCAGCGGACCAGTTAGCACAGATACGCAGTATTTT
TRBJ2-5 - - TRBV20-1 CSARVETQYF TGCAGTGCTAGGGTGGAGACCCAGTACTTC
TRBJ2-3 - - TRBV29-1 CSAALGRDTDTQYF TGCAGCGCCGCCCTGGGCAGGGACACAGATACGCAGTATTTT
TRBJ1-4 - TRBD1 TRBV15 CATSRESGTGYEKLFF TGTGCCACCAGCAGAGAGTCCGGGACAGGGTATGAAAAACTGTTTTTT
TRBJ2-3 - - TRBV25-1 CASSGTTDTQYF TGTGCCAGCAGTGGGACCACAGATACGCAGTATTTT
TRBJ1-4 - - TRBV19 CASSIWGRNEKLFF TGTGCCAGTAGTATATGGGGGCGTAATGAAAAACTGTTTTTT
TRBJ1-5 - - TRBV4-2 CASSLGTRENQPQHF TGTGCCAGCAGCCTCGGGACCCGGGAGAATCAGCCCCAGCATTTT